The clone carrying this TCR beta chain was seen just once. This CDR3 contains 16 residues. The germline V gene has CDR1 SGHTA and CDR2 FQGTGA. V was pared by 7 bases and J by 0 bases, with 15 bases between. 13 Jbeta primers and 60 Vbeta primers were used for the PCR. Only in-frame clones appear in the TCRdb table, and some are missing; sequencing was by immunoSEQ multiplex PCR. The data contain approximately 120,000 clones, over 80% of them singletons. The source of the sample is a study of cytomegalovirus exposure and HLA in healthy donors. Turning to the study itself: Clustering assigned 81% of the approximately 390 genotyped donors to the Caucasian-associated ancestry cluster.

The specimen sequenced was PBMCs. The chain recombines TRBV7-3 with TRBJ2-2, with D possibly TRBD2 on 6 matching bases. This sequence was found in a man between 18 and 29 years old in good health and CMV-seropositive. The CDR3 nucleotides read TGTGCCAGCACCGCCGGGGAGGACCCGAACACCGGGGAGCTGTTTTTT. Encoded protein: CASTAGEDPNTGELFF.